This section outlines one T cell receptor beta chain sequence together with its context. The table lists this clonotype with many counts. No quality values exist for individual bases; no much larger clone is one base distant. Synthesis of TCR cDNA relied on 5'RACE template switching, a step that introduced a universal primer site along with unique molecular identifiers. Priming for cDNA synthesis came from both the TCR alpha and TCR beta constant segments. Library amplification used two PCR steps, and the second PCR step added sample barcodes and sequencing adapters. Sequencing of the libraries was done on either Illumina HiSeq 2500 (2x100 bp) or NovaSeq (2x150 bp). In the authors' own workflow: Demultiplexing of reads and collapsing into UMI consensus sequences were performed with MIGEC, and V(D)J alignment was carried out with MiXCR. Clonotypes responding to the vaccine were identified with edgeR on replicate PBMC samples, with the criteria of FDR below 0.01 and a log2 fold change above 5 up to day 15. CD4 or CD8 identity was assigned to each bulk clonotype according to whether the clonotype was present at higher abundance in the sequenced CD4 repertoire or the sequenced CD8 repertoire. To estimate how each clone was distributed across memory phenotypes, clonotype frequencies in memory subsets were weighted by FACS-sorted cell numbers. TCRdb trimmed the raw reads at Q25, called clones with MiXCR and kept productive beta chains. CDR3 protein sequences are deduplicated, and each keeps its most common genes and DNA. The V and J calls, along with clone size, are taken from TCRdb and not from the paper's own processing. The sample records tens of thousands of distinct CDR3 sequences, approximately 10% of which are singletons. The ten largest clones represent roughly 12% of the sample.

The data belong to a study of T cells after yellow fever vaccination (dated by TCRdb to about 2019). With respect to the entire study: Memory subsets (EM, EMRA, CM and Tscm) were sorted on a BD FACS Aria III using CD3, CD45RA, CCR7 and CD95 staining. The SMART-Seq v4 Ultra Low Input RNA kit was used to prepare libraries from fractions with low cell numbers. To track T-cell clones before and after primary and booster YFV17D yellow fever vaccination, bulk TCR alpha and beta repertoires were sequenced longitudinally. Two healthy male donors made up the cohort, one aged 18 to 30 years and the other aged 30 to 40 years. Blood was collected at multiple timepoints before and after primary and secondary immunization, and bulk PBMC replicates and cell subsets were isolated. Memory subsets were sorted on days 0, 15 and 45 and at 18 months after primary vaccination, and on days 0, 15 and 45 after the 30-year booster. The paper's findings and limits, for the study overall: Most clones expanded after primary vaccination were re-detected after the booster (around 96% of CD4 and about nine tenths of CD8), suggesting broad memory maintenance. FACS-sorted repertoires could contain abundant contaminating clonotypes from the bulk population, so computational filtering was required. In the sorted memory subsets on day 0, nearly all vaccine-responding clonotypes were below the level of detection. Compared with the primary T-cell response, the secondary T-cell response was faster but weaker, reaching its peak on day 5 rather than on day 15. Because only a couple of donors were included in the study, the extent to which the findings can be generalized is limited. A small fraction of clonotypes appeared in both the CD4 and CD8 compartments, likely as a result of convergent recombination.

Sample treatment or condition, as interpreted from the label and publication: live attenuated yellow fever vaccine strain. A standard Ficoll-Paque protocol was used to isolate PBMCs from peripheral blood. RNA from sorted memory subsets was extracted with the RNeasy Micro Kit. From the germline V gene (reference sequence), CDR1 is MNHEY and CDR2 is SMNVEV. V is pruned by 6 bases and J by 7 bases, leaving 7 bases of the junction without a gene match. The CDR3 holds 15 amino acids from the cysteine to the phenylalanine. The DNA shown is the 45-base CDR3, in frame from base 1. The sequences come from PBMCs, either bulk or a sorted T-cell subset (CD4+, CD8+, memory, or dextramer-sorted; not recorded which), collected less than 16 days after the first yellow fever vaccination. This TCR came from a man aged 18 to 30 who received the YFV17D yellow fever vaccine. In this chain, TRBV27 is recombined with TRBJ1-6; TRBD1 aligns with 9 central bases. The CDR3 protein is CASSQKQGANSPLHF. The base sequence is TGTGCCAGCAGCCAGAAACAGGGGGCCAATTCACCCCTCCACTTT.